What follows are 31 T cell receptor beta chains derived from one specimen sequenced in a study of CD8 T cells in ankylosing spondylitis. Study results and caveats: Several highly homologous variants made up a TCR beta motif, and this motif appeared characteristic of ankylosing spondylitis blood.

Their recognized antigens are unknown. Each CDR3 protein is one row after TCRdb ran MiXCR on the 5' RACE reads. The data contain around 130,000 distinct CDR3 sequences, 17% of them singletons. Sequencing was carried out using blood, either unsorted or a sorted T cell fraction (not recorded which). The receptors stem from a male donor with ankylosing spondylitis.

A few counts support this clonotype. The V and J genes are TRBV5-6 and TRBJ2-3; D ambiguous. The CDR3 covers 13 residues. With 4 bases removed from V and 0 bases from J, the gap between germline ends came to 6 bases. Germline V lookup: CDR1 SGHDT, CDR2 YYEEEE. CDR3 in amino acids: CASSPTSTDTQYF. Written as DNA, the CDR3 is TGTGCCAGCAGCCCGACTAGCACAGATACGCAGTATTTT.

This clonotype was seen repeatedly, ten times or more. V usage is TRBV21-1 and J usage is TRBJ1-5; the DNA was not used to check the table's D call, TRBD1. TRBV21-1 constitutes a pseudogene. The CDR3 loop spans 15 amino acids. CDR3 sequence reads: CASSSGPPSNQPQHF. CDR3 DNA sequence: TGTGCCAGCAGCTCGGGACCCCCCAGCAATCAGCCCCAGCATTTT.

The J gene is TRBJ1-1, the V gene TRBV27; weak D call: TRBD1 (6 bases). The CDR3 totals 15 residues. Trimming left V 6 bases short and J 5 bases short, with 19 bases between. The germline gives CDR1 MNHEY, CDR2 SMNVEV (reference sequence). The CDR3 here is CASSQGGAWGTEAFF. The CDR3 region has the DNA TGTGCCAGCAGCCAAGGGGGGGCGTGGGGGACTGAAGCTTTCTTT.

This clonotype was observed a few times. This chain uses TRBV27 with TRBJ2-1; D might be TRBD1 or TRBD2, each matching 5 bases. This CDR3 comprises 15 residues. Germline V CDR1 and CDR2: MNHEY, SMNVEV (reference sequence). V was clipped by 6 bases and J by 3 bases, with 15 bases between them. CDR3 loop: CASSPDEGNYNEQFF. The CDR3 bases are TGTGCCAGCAGCCCAGATGAGGGGAACTACAATGAGCAGTTCTTC.

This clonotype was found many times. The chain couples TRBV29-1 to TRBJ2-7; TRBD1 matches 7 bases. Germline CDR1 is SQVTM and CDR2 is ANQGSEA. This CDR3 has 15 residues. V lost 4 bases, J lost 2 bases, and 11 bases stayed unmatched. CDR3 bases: TGCAGCGTTGTATCCGGGACAGCCTCAACCTACGAGCAGTACTTC. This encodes CSVVSGTASTYEQYF.

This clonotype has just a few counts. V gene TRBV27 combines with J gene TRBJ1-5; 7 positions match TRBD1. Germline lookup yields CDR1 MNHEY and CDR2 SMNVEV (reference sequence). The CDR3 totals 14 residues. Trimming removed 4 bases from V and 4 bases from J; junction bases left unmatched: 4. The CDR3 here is CASSSGQANQPQHF. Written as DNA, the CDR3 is TGTGCCAGCAGTTCTGGACAGGCTAATCAGCCCCAGCATTTT.

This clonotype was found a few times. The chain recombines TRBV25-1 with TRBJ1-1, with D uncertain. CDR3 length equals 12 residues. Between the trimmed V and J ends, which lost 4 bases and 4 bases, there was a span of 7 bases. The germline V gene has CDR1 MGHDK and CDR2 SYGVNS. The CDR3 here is CASSVRGTEAFF. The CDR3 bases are TGTGCCAGCAGTGTTAGAGGCACTGAAGCTTTCTTT.

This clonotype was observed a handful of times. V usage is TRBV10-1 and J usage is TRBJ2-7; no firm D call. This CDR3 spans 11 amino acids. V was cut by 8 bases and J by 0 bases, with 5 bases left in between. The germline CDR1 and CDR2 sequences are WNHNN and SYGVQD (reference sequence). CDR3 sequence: CASGDSYEQYF. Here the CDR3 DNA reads TGCGCCAGCGGCGACTCCTACGAGCAGTACTTC.

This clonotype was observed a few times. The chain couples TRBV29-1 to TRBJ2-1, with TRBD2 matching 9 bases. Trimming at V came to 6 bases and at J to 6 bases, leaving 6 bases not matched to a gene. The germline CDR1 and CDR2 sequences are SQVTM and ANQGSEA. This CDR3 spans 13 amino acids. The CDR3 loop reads CSVPGLAGNEQFF. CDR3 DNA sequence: TGCAGCGTACCGGGACTAGCCGGCAATGAGCAGTTCTTC.

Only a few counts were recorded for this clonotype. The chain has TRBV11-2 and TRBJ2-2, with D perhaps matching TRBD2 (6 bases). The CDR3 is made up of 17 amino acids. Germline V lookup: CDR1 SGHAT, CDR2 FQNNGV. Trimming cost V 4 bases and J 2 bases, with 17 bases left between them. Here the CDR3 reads CASSSRTGTPNTGELFF. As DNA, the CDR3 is TGTGCCAGCAGCTCCAGAACCGGGACTCCAAACACCGGGGAGCTGTTTTTT.

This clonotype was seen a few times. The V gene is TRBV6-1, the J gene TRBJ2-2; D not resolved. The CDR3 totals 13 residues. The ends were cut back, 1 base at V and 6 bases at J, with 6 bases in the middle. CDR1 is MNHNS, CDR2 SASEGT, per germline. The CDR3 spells CASSEGLPGELFF. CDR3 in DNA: TGTGCCAGCAGTGAAGGGCTCCCCGGGGAGCTGTTTTTT.

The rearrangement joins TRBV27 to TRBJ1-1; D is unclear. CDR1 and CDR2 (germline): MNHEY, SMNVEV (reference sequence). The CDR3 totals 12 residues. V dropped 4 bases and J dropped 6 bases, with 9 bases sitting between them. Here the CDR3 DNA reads TGTGCCAGCAGTTCGGGCACCCCTGAAGCTTTCTTT. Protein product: CASSSGTPEAFF.

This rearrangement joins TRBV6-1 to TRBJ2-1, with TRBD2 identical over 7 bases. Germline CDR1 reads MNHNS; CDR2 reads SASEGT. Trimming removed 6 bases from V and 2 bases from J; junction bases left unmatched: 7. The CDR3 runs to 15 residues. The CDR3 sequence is CASRDLAVTYNEQFF. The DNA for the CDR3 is TGTGCCAGCAGAGATCTAGCGGTCACCTACAATGAGCAGTTCTTC.

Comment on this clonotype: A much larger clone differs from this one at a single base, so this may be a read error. The CDR3, as DNA: TGTGCCAGCAGTTTTTGGGACAATGAGCAGTTCTTC. Protein product: CASSFWDNEQFF. This chain links TRBV12-3 or TRBV12-4 with TRBJ2-1; D gene ambiguous. Between the trimmed V and J ends, which lost 3 bases and 5 bases, there was a span of 5 bases. The length of the CDR3 is 12 residues.

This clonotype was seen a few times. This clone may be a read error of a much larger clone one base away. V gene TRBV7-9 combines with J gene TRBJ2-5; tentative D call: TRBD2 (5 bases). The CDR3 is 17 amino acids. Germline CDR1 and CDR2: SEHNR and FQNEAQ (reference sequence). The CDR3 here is CVSSLEGPLASKETQYF. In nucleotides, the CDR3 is TGTGTCAGCAGCTTAGAGGGTCCACTCGCCTCCAAAGAGACCCAGTACTTC.

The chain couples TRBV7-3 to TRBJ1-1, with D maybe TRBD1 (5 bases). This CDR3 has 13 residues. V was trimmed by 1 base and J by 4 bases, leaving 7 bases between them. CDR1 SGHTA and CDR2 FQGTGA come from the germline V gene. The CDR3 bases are TGTGCCAGCAGCTTAAGCGGGGGCACTGAAGCTTTCTTT. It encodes CASSLSGGTEAFF.

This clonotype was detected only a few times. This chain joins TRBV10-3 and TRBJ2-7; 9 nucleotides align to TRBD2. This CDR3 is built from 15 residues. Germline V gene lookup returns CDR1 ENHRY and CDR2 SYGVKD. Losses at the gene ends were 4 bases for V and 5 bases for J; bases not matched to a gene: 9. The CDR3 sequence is CAISGVVAGVDEQYF. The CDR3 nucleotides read TGTGCCATCAGTGGAGTGGTAGCGGGAGTGGACGAGCAGTACTTC.

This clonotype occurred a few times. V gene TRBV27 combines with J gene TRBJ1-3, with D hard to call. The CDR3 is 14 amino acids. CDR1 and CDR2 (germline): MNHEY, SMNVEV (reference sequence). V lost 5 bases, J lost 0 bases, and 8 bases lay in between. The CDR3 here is CASSPAGSGNTIYF. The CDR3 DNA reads TGTGCCAGCAGTCCTGCAGGCTCTGGAAACACCATATATTTT.

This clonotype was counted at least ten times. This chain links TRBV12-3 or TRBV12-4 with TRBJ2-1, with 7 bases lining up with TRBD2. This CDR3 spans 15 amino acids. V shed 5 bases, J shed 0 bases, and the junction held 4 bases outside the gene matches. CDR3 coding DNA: TGTGCCAGCAGTCTTGTAGCGGGCTCCTACAATGAGCAGTTCTTC. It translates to CASSLVAGSYNEQFF.

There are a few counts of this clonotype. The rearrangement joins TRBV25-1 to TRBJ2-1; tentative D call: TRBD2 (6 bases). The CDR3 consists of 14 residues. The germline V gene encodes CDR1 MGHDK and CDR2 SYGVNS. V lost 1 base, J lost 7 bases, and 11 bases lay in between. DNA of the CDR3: TGTGCCAGCAGTGAATTCATCGGGGGAAATGAGCAGTTCTTC. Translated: CASSEFIGGNEQFF.

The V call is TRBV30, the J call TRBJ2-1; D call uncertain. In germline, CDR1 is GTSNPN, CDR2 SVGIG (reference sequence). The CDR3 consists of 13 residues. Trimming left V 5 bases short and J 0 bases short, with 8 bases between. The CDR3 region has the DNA TGTGCCTGGGGTTTCGGCTCCTACAATGAGCAGTTCTTC. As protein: CAWGFGSYNEQFF.

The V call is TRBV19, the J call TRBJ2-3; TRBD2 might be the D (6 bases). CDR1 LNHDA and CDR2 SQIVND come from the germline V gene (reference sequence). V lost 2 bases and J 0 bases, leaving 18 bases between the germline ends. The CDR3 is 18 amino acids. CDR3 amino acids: CASSITAGRDSSTDTQYF. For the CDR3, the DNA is TGTGCCAGTAGTATAACTGCTGGGCGGGACTCTAGCACAGATACGCAGTATTTT.

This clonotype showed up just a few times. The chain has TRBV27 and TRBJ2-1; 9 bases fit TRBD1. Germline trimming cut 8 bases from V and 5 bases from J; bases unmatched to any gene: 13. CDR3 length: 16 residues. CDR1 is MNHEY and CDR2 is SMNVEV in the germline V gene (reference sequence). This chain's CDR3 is CASETQGAPGHNEQFF. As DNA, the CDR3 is TGTGCCAGCGAAACACAGGGGGCCCCCGGCCACAATGAGCAGTTCTTC.

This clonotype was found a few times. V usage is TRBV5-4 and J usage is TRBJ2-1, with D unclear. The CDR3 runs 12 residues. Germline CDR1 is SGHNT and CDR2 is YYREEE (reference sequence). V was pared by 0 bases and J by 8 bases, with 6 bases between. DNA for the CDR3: TGTGCCAGCAGCTTGGCCCTCGATGAGCAGTTCTTC. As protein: CASSLALDEQFF.

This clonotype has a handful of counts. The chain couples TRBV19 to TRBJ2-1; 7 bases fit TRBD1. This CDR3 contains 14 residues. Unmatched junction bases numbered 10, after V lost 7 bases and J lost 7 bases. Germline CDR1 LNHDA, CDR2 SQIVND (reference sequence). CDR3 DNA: TGTGCCAGTATCAACAGGGGTTATAGTAATGAGCAGTTCTTC. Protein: CASINRGYSNEQFF. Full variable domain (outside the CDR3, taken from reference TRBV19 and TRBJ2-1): DGGITQSPKYLFRKEGQNVTLSCEQNLNHDAMYWYRQDPGQGLRLIYYSQIVNDFQKGDIAEGYSVSREKKESFPLTVTSAQKNPTAFYLCASINRGYSNEQFFGPGTRLTVL.

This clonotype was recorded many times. DNA of the CDR3: TGTGCCAGCAGCCCTACCGGGGAGACCCAGTACTTC. Amino acid sequence: CASSPTGETQYF. The chain carries TRBV9 and TRBJ2-5, with D hard to call. Trimming cost V 4 bases and J 5 bases, with 9 bases left between them. CDR3 length: 12 amino acids. Germline V gene data show CDR1 as SGDLS and CDR2 as YYNGEE.

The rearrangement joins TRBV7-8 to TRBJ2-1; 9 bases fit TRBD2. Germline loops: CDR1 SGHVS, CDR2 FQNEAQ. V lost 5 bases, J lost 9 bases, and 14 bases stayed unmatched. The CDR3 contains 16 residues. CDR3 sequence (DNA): TGTGCCAGCAGCCCATTAGCGGGAGTGAGCAATCCTGAGCAGTTCTTC. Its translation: CASSPLAGVSNPEQFF.

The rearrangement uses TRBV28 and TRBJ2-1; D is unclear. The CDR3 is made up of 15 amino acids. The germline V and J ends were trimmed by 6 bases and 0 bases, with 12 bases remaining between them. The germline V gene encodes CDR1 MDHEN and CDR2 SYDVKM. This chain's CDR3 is CASRATLSSYNEQFF. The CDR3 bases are TGTGCCAGCAGGGCCACGTTGAGCTCCTACAATGAGCAGTTCTTC.

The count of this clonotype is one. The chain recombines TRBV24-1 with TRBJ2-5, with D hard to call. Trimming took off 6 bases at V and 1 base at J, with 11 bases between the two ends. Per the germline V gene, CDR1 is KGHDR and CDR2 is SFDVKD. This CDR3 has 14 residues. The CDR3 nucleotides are TGTGCCACCAGTTCCACAGAGCCCCAAGAGACCCAGTACTTC. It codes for CATSSTEPQETQYF.

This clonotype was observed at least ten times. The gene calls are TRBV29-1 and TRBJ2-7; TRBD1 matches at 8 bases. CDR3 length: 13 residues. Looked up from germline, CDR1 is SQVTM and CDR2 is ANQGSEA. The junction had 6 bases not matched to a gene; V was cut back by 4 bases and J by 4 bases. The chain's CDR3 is CSVAETGVYEQYF. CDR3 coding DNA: TGCAGCGTTGCCGAGACAGGGGTTTACGAGCAGTACTTC.

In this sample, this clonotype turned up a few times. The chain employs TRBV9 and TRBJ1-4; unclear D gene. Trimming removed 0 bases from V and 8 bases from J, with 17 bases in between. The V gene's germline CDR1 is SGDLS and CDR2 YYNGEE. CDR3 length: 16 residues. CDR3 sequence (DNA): TGTGCCAGCAGCGTAGGATCCTGGGGATACGAAGAAAAACTGTTTTTT. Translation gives CASSVGSWGYEEKLFF. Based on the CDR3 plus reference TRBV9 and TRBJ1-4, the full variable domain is DSGVTQTPKHLITATGQRVTLRCSPRSGDLSVYWYQQSLDQGLQFLIQYYNGEERAKGNILERFSAQQFPDLHSELNLSSLELGDSALYFCASSVGSWGYEEKLFFGSGTQLSVL.